This note documents a single T cell receptor beta chain sequence. Per germline, CDR1 ENHRY and CDR2 SYGVKD. The CDR3 runs to 16 residues. Trimming stripped 0 bases from V and 4 bases from J, with 16 bases between. The data stem from a study of blood T cell repertoires in COVID-19. Study details: The United States, Italy and Spain were the sources of the acute and convalescent COVID-19 samples. Sources were T cells, B-cell-depleted T cells, or PBMCs; the material itself was cDNA or gDNA.

Original analysis: Estimation of nucleated cell counts relied on the amplification of reference gene primers. Using immunoSEQ multiplex PCR, the repertoire was profiled, and TCRdb retains in-frame clones only, with some absent. V, J and clone size derive from that table, while D and trimming were established from the DNA sequence. The sample shows approximately 180,000 clones, about 85% of them seen only once. Sequenced sample: peripheral blood. This chain joins TRBV10-3 and TRBJ2-7, with TRBD1 as a possible D gene (5 bases). The TCR comes from a woman at least 80 years old with acute or convalescent COVID-19. CDR3 DNA: TGTGCCATCAGTGAGTCGAGTGGCAGGGATATGTACGAGCAGTACTTC. Amino acid sequence: CAISESSGRDMYEQYF.